A selection of T cell receptor beta chains follows, all from one sample in a study of shared clonotypes between healthy human individuals. The protocol was immunoSEQ multiplex PCR, while the TCRdb copy is restricted to in-frame clones and leaves out a portion. The repertoire has 730,000 or so clones, approximately 79% of them found once; the top ten carry around 2%. Material: memory CD4+ T cells sorted from blood. The origin of the receptors is a woman aged 25 to 39 in good health. Both conserved end residues are part of each CDR3. D genes are given only for firm matches. Expanded clones get a size class; other rows say once, few or many, or leave the size out.

TRBV27,TRBD2,-,15,TRBJ2-5,TGTGCCAGCAAGACTAGCGGGAGGGCCGGGGAGACCCAGTACTTC,CASKTSGRAGETQYF
TRBV27,TRBD1,-,12,TRBJ2-5,TGTGCCAGCAGTCAGGGGGCCGAGACCCAGTACTTC,CASSQGAETQYF
TRBV5-1,TRBD2,-,18,TRBJ2-5,TGCGCCAGCAGCCTACTAGCGGGAATTCCTCAAGCTGGTGAGACCCAGTACTTC,CASSLLAGIPQAGETQYF
TRBV5-1,-,once,15,TRBJ2-7,TGCGCCAGCAGCTTGGATGCCCAGCGGTACTACGAGCAGTACTTC,CASSLDAQRYYEQYF
TRBV14,TRBD2,once,15,TRBJ2-7,TGTGCCAGCAGCGCCCAGGTAGCGGGCCACTACGAGCAGTACTTC,CASSAQVAGHYEQYF
TRBV7-8,-,-,16,TRBJ2-3,TGTGCCAGCAGCTGGGGGGACAGAATTAGCACAGATACGCAGTATTTT,CASSWGDRISTDTQYF
TRBV5-6,-,once,15,TRBJ1-2,TGTGCCAGCAGTTTGCCGGGTCCAAGGGCCTATGGCTACACCTTC,CASSLPGPRAYGYTF
TRBV2,-,-,14,TRBJ2-5,TGTGCCAGCAGTCTTGGGCCAAGGGGAGAGACCCAGTACTTC,CASSLGPRGETQYF
TRBV5-1,-,-,14,TRBJ2-3,TGCGCCAGCAGCTTGGATGGTGGGGGGGATACGCAGTATTTT,CASSLDGGGDTQYF
TRBV28,TRBD1,few,14,TRBJ2-4,TGTGCCAGCAGTCGGGGACAGGGGAGAAACATTCAGTACTTC,CASSRGQGRNIQYF
TRBV30,-,-,14,TRBJ1-3,TGTGCCTGGAGTACAGGGCTGGGAGGAAACACCATATATTTT,CAWSTGLGGNTIYF
TRBV5-1,-,-,11,TRBJ2-5,TGCGCCAGCAGCTTCCAAGAGACCCAGTACTTC,CASSFQETQYF
TRBV11-2,-,-,16,TRBJ2-1,TGTGCCAGCAGCTTAAGGGTGACATCGGATTACAATGAGCAGTTCTTC,CASSLRVTSDYNEQFF
TRBV7-9,-,-,13,TRBJ2-7,TGTGCCAGCAGCCCCCAGGGGGGGCTCGAGCAGTACTTC,CASSPQGGLEQYF
TRBV7-2,TRBD2,once,17,TRBJ2-5,TGTGCCAGCAGCTTAATAGGCGGGACTAGCGCACAAGAGACCCAGTACTTC,CASSLIGGTSAQETQYF
TRBV10-3,-,-,12,TRBJ1-2,TGTGCCATCAGTGAAATGGGCACTGGCTACACCTTC,CAISEMGTGYTF
TRBV27,-,-,15,TRBJ2-2,TGTGCCAGCAGAGGAGGGGGCACGGACACCGGGGAGCTGTTTTTT,CASRGGGTDTGELFF
TRBV27,-,-,13,TRBJ1-3,TGTGCCAGCGGGCCAGGGTCGGCAAACACCATATATTTT,CASGPGSANTIYF
TRBV30,-,-,11,TRBJ2-5,TGTGCCTGGCAGGAACAAGAGACCCAGTACTTC,CAWQEQETQYF
TRBV6-1,-,once,13,TRBJ1-1,TGTGCCAGCAGTGTCTCAGGGGTTCCTGAAGCTTTCTTT,CASSVSGVPEAFF
TRBV5-4,TRBD2,-,16,TRBJ2-3,TGTGCCAGCAGCGACCCTCGGGGGGGGCTCACAGATACGCAGTATTTT,CASSDPRGGLTDTQYF
TRBV18,-,few,14,TRBJ1-5,TGTGCCAGCTCACCGGGACATAGCAATCAGCCCCAGCATTTT,CASSPGHSNQPQHF
TRBV6-5,TRBD2,few,16,TRBJ2-5,TGTGCCAGCAGTTACTTGCGGACTAGCGGGAGTGAGACCCAGTACTTC,CASSYLRTSGSETQYF
TRBV1,-,-,15,TRBJ2-1,TGCACCATTCAACTGACTAGCTTTGACTACAATGAGCAGTTCTTC,CTIQLTSFDYNEQFF
TRBV27,-,-,13,TRBJ2-2,TGTGCCAGCAGTCCAAGGTTGGCCGGGGAGCTGTTTTTT,CASSPRLAGELFF
TRBV7-8,-,-,14,TRBJ2-1,TGTGCCAGCAGCTTGTCATCAGAGTTTAATGAGCAGTTCTTC,CASSLSSEFNEQFF
TRBV4-1,TRBD1,-,15,TRBJ1-1,TGCGCCAGCAGCCAAAGACCCGGGACAGGGTCTGAAGCTTTCTTT,CASSQRPGTGSEAFF
TRBV5-1,-,few,15,TRBJ2-5,TGCGCCAGCAGCTCCTCCGGGACATTCCAAGAGACCCAGTACTTC,CASSSSGTFQETQYF
TRBV14,TRBD2,-,18,TRBJ2-3,TGTGCCAGCAGCCAACGGGGACTAGCGTTATCTAGCACAGATACGCAGTATTTT,CASSQRGLALSSTDTQYF
TRBV9,TRBD2,-,15,TRBJ2-1,TGTGCCAGCAGCGCTTGGACTAGCGGGAGTAGTGAGCAGTTCTTC,CASSAWTSGSSEQFF
TRBV4-1,TRBD1,-,14,TRBJ1-2,TGCGCCAGCAATCGACAGGGGGCGGGCTATGGCTACACCTTC,CASNRQGAGYGYTF
TRBV7-9,-,-,15,TRBJ1-1,TGTGCCAGCAGTAGTCCGGGTTCCGTCAACACTGAAGCTTTCTTT,CASSSPGSVNTEAFF
TRBV28,TRBD1,-,14,TRBJ1-5,TGTGCCAGCGGCAAAGACAGGGCTTACCAGCCCCAGCATTTT,CASGKDRAYQPQHF
TRBV18,-,-,11,TRBJ2-5,TGTGCCAGCTCATCCGATCAGACCCAGTACTTC,CASSSDQTQYF
TRBV29-1,-,-,12,TRBJ1-4,TGCAGCGCCGGTGGTGGGGATGAAAAACTGTTTTTT,CSAGGGDEKLFF
TRBV18,TRBD2,-,16,TRBJ2-1,TGTGCCAGCTCACCAAGGGGACTAGGTTCCTACAATGAGCAGTTCTTC,CASSPRGLGSYNEQFF
TRBV5-1,-,-,15,TRBJ1-3,TGCGCCAGCAGAGATGGACGGGCCTCTGGAAACACCATATATTTT,CASRDGRASGNTIYF
TRBV5-1,TRBD2,-,15,TRBJ2-1,TGCGCCAGCAGCTTGCCTAGCGGAGAATACAATGAGCAGTTCTTC,CASSLPSGEYNEQFF
TRBV6-1,-,-,15,TRBJ1-5,TGTGCCAGCAGTGAAGAGGCAGGGGGCAATCAGCCCCAGCATTTT,CASSEEAGGNQPQHF
TRBV27,TRBD2,once,17,TRBJ2-4,TGTGCCAGCAGGGTAGAAGCGGGAGGGCTAGCCAAAAACATTCAGTACTTC,CASRVEAGGLAKNIQYF
TRBV28,-,once,15,TRBJ2-6,TGTGCCAGCAGTTTGACATTATCTGGGGCCAACGTCCTGACTTTC,CASSLTLSGANVLTF
TRBV25-1,-,-,16,TRBJ2-2,TGTGCCAGCGAAAGAGGCGTACACTGGGACACCGGGGAGCTGTTTTTT,CASERGVHWDTGELFF
TRBV7-9,-,once,14,TRBJ1-4,TGTGCCAGCAGCCTCCAGGGGTCTAATGAAAAACTGTTTTTT,CASSLQGSNEKLFF
TRBV14,-,-,14,TRBJ2-1,TGTGCCAGCAGCCAAGACTTCCTCCTCAATGAGCAGTTCTTC,CASSQDFLLNEQFF
TRBV5-6,-,-,13,TRBJ2-1,TGTGCCAGCAGCTTGGCCCCCCAATCTGAGCAGTTCTTC,CASSLAPQSEQFF
TRBV11-1,TRBD1,once,16,TRBJ2-5,TGTGCCAGCAGCTTAATTCAGGGACAGGGGGCCGAGACCCAGTACTTC,CASSLIQGQGAETQYF
TRBV5-1,TRBD2,-,21,TRBJ2-3,TGCGCCAGCAGCAAGCACCAGGTGACTAGCGGGACCTCCCGAGGGGCAGATACGCAGTATTTT,CASSKHQVTSGTSRGADTQYF
TRBV5-1,TRBD1,-,14,TRBJ1-1,TGCGCCAGCAGCGGGCGAGACAGGGGGACTGAAGCTTTCTTT,CASSGRDRGTEAFF
TRBV6-4,TRBD2,-,15,TRBJ2-2,TGTGCCAGCAGTCTCGGGACTAGCGACACCGGGGAGCTGTTTTTT,CASSLGTSDTGELFF
TRBV7-9,-,-,14,TRBJ2-7,TGTGCCAGCAGCTTAGCGGCCAGCTCCTACGAGCAGTACTTC,CASSLAASSYEQYF
TRBV10-3,-,-,14,TRBJ2-3,TGTGCCATCAACGCAGGGGGGTCCACAGATACGCAGTATTTT,CAINAGGSTDTQYF
TRBV4-1,TRBD2,-,14,TRBJ2-7,TGCGCCAGCAGCCGCCCCGGGACTAGCCCCGTGCAGTACTTC,CASSRPGTSPVQYF
TRBV29-1,-,once,13,TRBJ2-1,TGCAGCGTTGCCCTACCGGGACCACCAGAGCAGTTCTTC,CSVALPGPPEQFF